This T cell receptor (beta chain) derives from a study of blood T cell repertoires in COVID-19. Study at large: Acute-phase and convalescent COVID-19 samples originated in the United States, Italy and Spain. From T cells, B-cell-depleted T cells, or PBMCs came the material, which was cDNA or gDNA.

Study processing details: Nucleated cell number was recorded as an estimate derived from reference gene primer amplification. Using immunoSEQ multiplex PCR, the repertoire was profiled, and TCRdb retains in-frame clones only, with some absent. V, J and clone size derive from that table, while D and trimming were established from the DNA sequence. The sample has 270,000 or so clones; 81% are singletons. Unmatched junction bases numbered 3, after V lost 6 bases and J lost 4 bases. The CDR3 is made up of 13 amino acids. CDR1 SNHLY and CDR2 FYNNEI come from the germline V gene. The V gene is TRBV2, the J gene TRBJ2-1, with 7 bases lining up with TRBD1. This clonotype originated in a woman aged 55-75 years with active or convalescent COVID-19. Sequencing was carried out using peripheral blood. CDR3 protein: CASRWDSYNEQFF. CDR3 bases: TGTGCCAGCAGATGGGACAGTTACAATGAGCAGTTCTTC.